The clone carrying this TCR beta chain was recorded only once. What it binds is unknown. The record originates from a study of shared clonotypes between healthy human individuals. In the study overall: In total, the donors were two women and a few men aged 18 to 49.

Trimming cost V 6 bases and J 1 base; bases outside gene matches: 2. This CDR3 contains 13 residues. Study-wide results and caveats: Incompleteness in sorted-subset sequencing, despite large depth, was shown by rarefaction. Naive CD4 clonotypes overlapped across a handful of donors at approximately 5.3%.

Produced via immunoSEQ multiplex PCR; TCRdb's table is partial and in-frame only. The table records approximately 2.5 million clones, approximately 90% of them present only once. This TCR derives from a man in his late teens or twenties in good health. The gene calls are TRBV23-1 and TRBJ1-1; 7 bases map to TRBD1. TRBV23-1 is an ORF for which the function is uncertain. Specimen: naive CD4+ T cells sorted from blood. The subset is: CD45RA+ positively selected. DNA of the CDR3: TGCGCCAGCAGATGGACAGGGAACACTGAAGCTTTCTTT. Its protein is CASRWTGNTEAFF.